The 28 T cell receptor beta chains reported below all come from one sample, sequenced in a study of T cell repertoires in cytomegalovirus infection. These receptors lack a known antigen. Using its own MiXCR run on the reads, TCRdb lists one record per CDR3 protein. The sample includes about 700,000 distinct CDR3 sequences, approximately 33% of them seen just once. This sample comprised cultured PBMCs, obtained from culture after CMV antigen stimulation. These receptors came from a human donor in good health (CMV status not recorded). Some clones in this sample may be carry-over from other donors' samples.

The gene calls are TRBV10-3 and TRBJ1-1; D may be TRBD1 (6 bases). V shed 4 bases and J shed 0 bases, with 9 bases lying between them. The CDR3 length is 14 residues. The germline gives CDR1 ENHRY, CDR2 SYGVKD. The CDR3 reads CAISAQGMNTEAFF. In DNA, the CDR3 is TGTGCCATCAGTGCCCAGGGGATGAACACTGAAGCTTTCTTT.

The J gene is TRBJ2-5, the V gene TRBV12-5, with D perhaps TRBD2 (5 bases). Germline values: CDR1 LGHNT, CDR2 FRNRAP. The CDR3 loop spans 14 amino acids. V lost 7 bases to trimming and J lost 0 bases, with 12 bases between them. CDR3 nucleotides: TGTGCTAGTGTCGGGTCGGGGTACCAAGAGACCCAGTACTTC. Its translation is CASVGSGYQETQYF.

This clonotype was counted many times. The V call is TRBV7-2, the J call TRBJ1-1; D is uncertain. Looked up from germline, CDR1 is SGHTA and CDR2 is FQGNSA. The CDR3 sequence is 14 residues long. The ends were cut back, 10 bases at V and 3 bases at J, with 18 bases in the middle. CDR3 DNA sequence: TGTGCCACGGACCTCGGACGGGGTGACACTGAAGCTTTCTTT. It is translated as CATDLGRGDTEAFF.

Ten or more counts support this clonotype. The V and J genes are TRBV29-1 and TRBJ2-7; tentatively, D is TRBD1 (6 bases). Trimming stripped 4 bases from V and 6 bases from J, with 16 bases between. This CDR3 has 13 amino acids. Germline CDR1 is SQVTM and CDR2 is ANQGSEA. The CDR3, as DNA: TGCAGCGTTGGGAACAGTCAGGGGTCCGAGCAGTACTTC. Encoded protein: CSVGNSQGSEQYF.

The V call is TRBV6-8, the J call TRBJ1-1, with unresolved D. Trimming stripped 7 bases from V and 4 bases from J, with 7 bases between. Germline CDR1 is MNHGY and CDR2 is SAAAGT. There are 11 residues in the CDR3. CDR3 DNA sequence: TGTGCCAGCATTCCAGGCACTGAAGCTTTCTTT. Translated, it gives CASIPGTEAFF.

The chain links TRBV19 to TRBJ2-2; unclear D gene. There are 15 residues in the CDR3. Looked up from germline, CDR1 is LNHDA and CDR2 is SQIVND (reference sequence). Trimming removed 5 bases from V and 0 bases from J, with 10 bases in between. The CDR3 DNA follows: TGTGCCAGTAGTCCCCGGTCGGCGAACACCGGGGAGCTGTTTTTT. Protein: CASSPRSANTGELFF.

The J gene is TRBJ1-1, the V gene TRBV2, with D tentatively TRBD1 (5 bases). The CDR3 runs 15 residues. CDR1 is SNHLY, CDR2 FYNNEI, per germline. Between the trimmed V and J ends, which lost 3 bases and 1 base, there was a span of 12 bases. The CDR3 nucleotides read TGTGCCAGCAGTGATGTCGGGGCCACGAACACTGAAGCTTTCTTT. Translation: CASSDVGATNTEAFF.

In this sample, this clonotype turned up a few times. This rearrangement joins TRBV9 to TRBJ2-5; 7 bases fit TRBD1. The CDR3 totals 16 residues. Germline V lookup: CDR1 SGDLS, CDR2 YYNGEE. Germline trimming cut 0 bases from V and 4 bases from J; bases unmatched to any gene: 9. CDR3 sequence (DNA): TGTGCCAGCAGCGTAGGGGCCCCTAGGACAGGAGAGACCCAGTACTTC. Residues: CASSVGAPRTGETQYF.

This clonotype was detected a few times. The chain uses TRBV4-3 and TRBJ2-2; TRBD2 might be the D (6 bases). Germline lookup yields CDR1 LGHNA and CDR2 YSLEER. The CDR3 contains 15 residues. The V end was cut by 0 bases, the J end by 5 bases, with 10 bases between. In DNA, the CDR3 is TGCGCCAGCAGCCAAGATTTCGGGGGAACCGGGGAGCTGTTTTTT. This translates into CASSQDFGGTGELFF.

The rearrangement joins TRBV9 to TRBJ2-5; 8 nucleotides line up with TRBD1. The trim removed 4 bases at V and 2 bases at J, leaving 10 bases unmatched. The CDR3 extends over 16 amino acids. The germline gives CDR1 SGDLS, CDR2 YYNGEE. CDR3 sequence (DNA): TGTGCCAGCAGCCCCATTTCCGGGACAGGACAAGAGACCCAGTACTTC. As protein: CASSPISGTGQETQYF.

The rearrangement joins TRBV20-1 to TRBJ2-5; TRBD1 matches at 9 bases. The V segment lost 5 bases and the J segment 1 base; nucleotides outside the gene matches: 11. This CDR3 comprises 16 residues. Germline V lookup: CDR1 DFQATT, CDR2 SNEGSKA (reference sequence). The CDR3 coding sequence is TGCAGTGCTTCTCCAGGACAGGGGTTACCCCAAGAGACCCAGTACTTC. The encoded protein is CSASPGQGLPQETQYF.

The table lists this clonotype with a few counts. This chain joins TRBV28 and TRBJ2-3; 13 bases line up with TRBD2. The germline gives CDR1 MDHEN, CDR2 SYDVKM. V gave up 5 bases and J gave up 12 bases; unmatched junction bases: 8. The CDR3 has 14 amino acids. CDR3: CASSPQLAGGPQYF. DNA for the CDR3: TGTGCCAGCAGTCCGCAACTAGCGGGAGGGCCTCAGTATTTT.

Comments on this clonotype: Mismatch with germline at one junction end may stem from a read error. This chain joins TRBV7-2 and TRBJ2-5; 8 bases map to TRBD2. Looked up from germline, CDR1 is SGHTA and CDR2 is FQGNSA. The CDR3 is 14 amino acids. The CDR3 DNA sequence: TGTGCCAGCAGCTTACTCGCGACTAGCGAGAACCAGTACTTC. Protein sequence: CASSLLATSENQYF.

This chain links TRBV7-2 with TRBJ2-7; unclear D gene. The germline V gene encodes CDR1 SGHTA and CDR2 FQGNSA. The CDR3 sequence is 12 residues long. Trimming cost V 5 bases and J 11 bases, with 16 bases left between them. The CDR3 protein is CASSPYSQNKYF. The CDR3 DNA is TGTGCCAGCAGCCCCTACTCGCAGAACAAGTACTTC.

At least ten counts were recorded for this clonotype. V is TRBV7-6 and J is TRBJ2-7; the D gene could be TRBD1 or TRBD2 (5 bases each). Germline V gene data show CDR1 as SGHVS and CDR2 as FNYEAQ. This CDR3 contains 14 residues. The V end was cut by 0 bases, the J end by 3 bases, with 9 bases between. The CDR3 loop reads CASSLAVGDYEQYF. CDR3 nucleotide sequence: TGTGCCAGCAGCTTAGCAGTGGGGGACTACGAGCAGTACTTC.

The chain joins TRBV20-1 to TRBJ2-3; 11 bases agree with TRBD2. V lost 3 bases to trimming and J lost 2 bases; unmatched junction nucleotides: 4. The CDR3 is 15 amino acids. Germline V gene sequence: CDR1 DFQATT, CDR2 SNEGSKA (reference sequence). This chain's CDR3 is CSASLAGGFTDTQYF. The CDR3 DNA follows: TGCAGTGCTAGTCTAGCGGGGGGCTTCACAGATACGCAGTATTTT.

This clonotype was counted at least ten times. V and J are TRBV6-1 and TRBJ2-7; the D gene could be TRBD1 or TRBD2 (5 bases each). CDR3 length: 12 amino acids. V shed 6 bases and J shed 3 bases, with 9 bases lying between them. Germline lookup yields CDR1 MNHNS and CDR2 SASEGT. Here the CDR3 reads CASRGPSYEQYF. CDR3 DNA: TGTGCCAGCAGGGGACCTAGCTACGAGCAGTACTTC.

The rearrangement uses TRBV4-1 and TRBJ2-2, with unresolved D. The CDR3 has 14 residues. Germline-derived CDR1 and CDR2 are MGHRA and YSYEKL. V was cut by 4 bases and J by 9 bases, with 15 bases left in between. Here the CDR3 DNA reads TGCGCCAGCAGCCGATCGGGCATCAGTCGGGAGCTGTTTTTT. The encoded protein is CASSRSGISRELFF.

V is TRBV24-1 and J is TRBJ2-1; D possibly corresponds to TRBD1 (5 bases). This CDR3 has 13 amino acids. With 9 bases removed from V and 8 bases from J, the gap between germline ends came to 16 bases. Per the germline V gene, CDR1 is KGHDR and CDR2 is SFDVKD. Written as DNA, the CDR3 is TGTGCCACCGGGGCAGGGTCATTCGATGAGCAGTTCTTC. It is translated as CATGAGSFDEQFF.

The rearrangement uses TRBV7-2 and TRBJ2-3; no clear D gene. The CDR3 consists of 14 residues. Germline V gene lookup returns CDR1 SGHTA and CDR2 FQGNSA. The ends were cut back, 1 base at V and 6 bases at J, with 11 bases in the middle. CDR3 nucleotide sequence: TGTGCCAGCAGCTTAGGCCTACTGGTCGATACGCAGTATTTT. Protein: CASSLGLLVDTQYF.

This clonotype was counted a single time. The rearrangement uses TRBV20-1 and TRBJ1-2; the D gene is possibly TRBD1 (5 bases). This CDR3 comprises 14 residues. CDR1 and CDR2 (germline): DFQATT, SNEGSKA (reference sequence). V lost 6 bases and J 4 bases, leaving 18 bases between the germline ends. CDR3 bases: TGCAGTGCCAGGGAGGTGACAGTACTCTATGGCTACACCTTC. Translating gives CSAREVTVLYGYTF.

A note on this clonotype: Relative to the germline gene, one junction end is altered; a read error may explain this. The chain links TRBV7-6 to TRBJ1-5, with D perhaps TRBD1 (6 bases). This CDR3 spans 14 amino acids. The V gene's germline CDR1 is SGHVS and CDR2 FNYEAQ. The chain's CDR3 is CASSLGRGSQPQHF. Written as DNA, the CDR3 is TGTGCCAGCAGTTTAGGGAGGGGGTCGCAGCCCCAGCATTTT.

The chain links TRBV18 to TRBJ2-5, with D possibly being TRBD1 (6 bases). Trimming pared 0 bases from V and 2 bases from J, leaving 10 bases between. Germline values: CDR1 KGHSH, CDR2 LQKENI. The CDR3 has 15 amino acids. CDR3 in amino acids: CASSPPGRGQETQYF. CDR3 nucleotides: TGTGCCAGCTCACCACCAGGCAGGGGACAAGAGACCCAGTACTTC.

This clonotype occurred a few times. The rearrangement links TRBV7-8 to TRBJ2-1; 11 bases map to TRBD2. The CDR3 sequence is 15 residues long. V lost 5 bases to trimming and J lost 4 bases; unmatched junction nucleotides: 4. From germline, CDR1 is SGHVS and CDR2 FQNEAQ. The chain's CDR3 is CASSTLAGGYNEQFF. The CDR3 DNA reads TGTGCCAGCAGCACTCTAGCGGGGGGATACAATGAGCAGTTCTTC.

This clonotype appeared many times. The J gene is TRBJ1-5, the V gene TRBV18, with 8 bases aligning to TRBD1. Trimming removed 8 bases from V and 7 bases from J; junction bases left unmatched: 7. The CDR3 is made up of 13 amino acids. The germline V gene encodes CDR1 KGHSH and CDR2 LQKENI. CDR3 amino acids: CASSPGQGQPQHF. The CDR3 coding sequence is TGTGCCAGCAGCCCCGGACAGGGCCAGCCCCAGCATTTT.

The V call is TRBV12-3 or TRBV12-4, the J call TRBJ1-5, with a tentative D call TRBD1 (5 bases). The CDR3 length is 16 residues. V was pared by 4 bases and J by 7 bases, with 20 bases between. Here the CDR3 reads CASSSSSGQGEQPQHF. The CDR3 nucleotides read TGTGCCAGCAGTTCCTCTTCTGGGCAGGGAGAGCAGCCCCAGCATTTT.

At least ten counts were recorded for this clonotype. A junction boundary mismatches the germline segment, possibly from a read error. The chain uses TRBV5-1 and TRBJ2-5; 9 nucleotides line up with TRBD2. The CDR3 consists of 14 residues. Germline V gives CDR1 SGHRS, CDR2 YFSETQ. CDR3 DNA sequence: TGTGCCAGCAGCTTAGCGGGAGTAGGCGAGACCCAGTACTTC. The encoded protein is CASSLAGVGETQYF.

The chain joins TRBV2 to TRBJ1-1; D unresolved. Per the germline V gene, CDR1 is SNHLY and CDR2 is FYNNEI. V was clipped by 3 bases and J by 8 bases, with 13 bases between them. The CDR3 is 13 residues long. The CDR3 is CASSDPPTAEAFF. Written as DNA, the CDR3 is TGTGCCAGCAGTGACCCCCCTACTGCGGAAGCTTTCTTT. The full variable domain, in which reference TRBV2 and TRBJ1-1 provide the parts outside the CDR3, is EPEVTQTPSHQVTQMGQEVILRCVPISNHLYFYWYRQILGQKVEFLVSFYNNEISEKSEIFDDQFSVERPDGSNFTLKIRSTKLEDSAMYFCASSDPPTAEAFFGQGTRLTVV.